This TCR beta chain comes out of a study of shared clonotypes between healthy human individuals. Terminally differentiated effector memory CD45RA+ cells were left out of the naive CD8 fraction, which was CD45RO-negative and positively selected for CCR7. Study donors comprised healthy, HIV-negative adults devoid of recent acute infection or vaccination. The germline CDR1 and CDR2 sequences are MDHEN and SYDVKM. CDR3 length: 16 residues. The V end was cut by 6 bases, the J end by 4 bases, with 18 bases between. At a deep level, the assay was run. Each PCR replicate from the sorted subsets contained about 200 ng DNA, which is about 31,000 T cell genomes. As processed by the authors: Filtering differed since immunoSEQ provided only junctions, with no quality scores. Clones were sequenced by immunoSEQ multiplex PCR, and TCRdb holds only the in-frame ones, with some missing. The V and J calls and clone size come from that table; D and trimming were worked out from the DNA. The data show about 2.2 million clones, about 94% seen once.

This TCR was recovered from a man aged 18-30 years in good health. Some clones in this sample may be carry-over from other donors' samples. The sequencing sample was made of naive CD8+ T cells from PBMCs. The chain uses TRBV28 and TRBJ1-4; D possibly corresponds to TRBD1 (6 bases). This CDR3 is CASSFPRGRNNEKLFF. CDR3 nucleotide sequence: TGTGCCAGCAGCTTCCCCAGGGGACGGAATAATGAAAAACTGTTTTTT.